The 28 T cell receptor beta chains given below trace back to one sample, sequenced in a study of T cells after yellow fever vaccination. TCRdb ran MiXCR on the 5' RACE reads and lists one entry per CDR3 protein. In the table there are about 500,000 distinct CDR3 sequences, around 17% of which are singletons. Sample: PBMCs, taken about 5 days after the first yellow fever vaccination. These receptors were obtained from a man aged 18-30 years who received the YFV17D yellow fever vaccine.

The J gene is TRBJ2-7, the V gene TRBV6-2 or TRBV6-3, with 7 bases matching TRBD2. The germline V gene has CDR1 MNHEY and CDR2 SVGEGT. This CDR3 region has 16 residues. V was pared by 0 bases and J by 4 bases, with 9 bases of the junction left unmatched. CDR3 sequence (DNA): TGTGCCAGCAGTTACTCGATCCGTCGGGGGGATTACGAGCAGTACTTC. This sequence encodes CASSYSIRRGDYEQYF.

There are many counts of this clonotype. This chain joins TRBV7-8 and TRBJ2-7; maybe TRBD2 (6 bases). V lost 3 bases and J 1 base, leaving 16 bases between the germline ends. CDR1 SGHVS and CDR2 FQNEAQ come from the germline V gene. This CDR3 comprises 16 residues. CDR3: CASSLGILGGSYEQYV. The CDR3 DNA follows: TGTGCCAGCAGCTTGGGGATTTTGGGGGGATCCTACGAGCAGTACGTC.

The rearrangement links TRBV18 to TRBJ1-1, with D perhaps matching TRBD1 (6 bases). Germline V gives CDR1 KGHSH, CDR2 LQKENI. This CDR3 spans 15 amino acids. Trimming left V 0 bases short and J 6 bases short, with 14 bases between. CDR3 DNA sequence: TGTGCCAGCTCACCACCGGACAGTTCTAGCGCTGAAGCTTTCTTT. Translation: CASSPPDSSSAEAFF.

The chain combines TRBV5-1 with TRBJ2-2, with D maybe TRBD1 (5 bases). Germline lookup yields CDR1 SGHRS and CDR2 YFSETQ. This CDR3 comprises 15 residues. V lost 6 bases to trimming and J lost 0 bases, with 12 bases between them. The CDR3 DNA reads TGCGCCAGCATGACGGTGACAGCGAACACCGGGGAGCTGTTTTTT. Its translation: CASMTVTANTGELFF.

About this clonotype itself: Just one base apart from a much larger clone, this may be a read error. The CDR3 coding sequence is TGCAGTGCTAGATCCTTACCTGGGGGCGCGTTACAAAACATTCAGTACTTC. Encoded protein: CSARSLPGGALQNIQYF. The chain employs TRBV20-1 and TRBJ2-4, with D possibly matching TRBD1 (6 bases). CDR1 is DFQATT, CDR2 SNEGSKA, per germline (reference sequence). The CDR3 runs to 17 residues. The V gene lost 2 bases and the J gene lost 5 bases, with 22 bases spanning the gap.

The sample holds a few counts of this clonotype. The chain links TRBV4-2 to TRBJ1-6; tentative D call: TRBD1 (5 bases). The V end lost 4 bases, the J end lost 3 bases, and 10 bases lay between the germline ends. Germline CDR1 is LGHNA and CDR2 is YNFKEQ. The CDR3 is 15 amino acids. The CDR3 DNA reads TGTGCCAGCAGCCCGGTCGACAGCTATAATTCACCCCTCCACTTT. Encoded protein: CASSPVDSYNSPLHF.

With respect to this clonotype: Compared with germline, one end of the junction differs, possibly owing to a read error. CDR3 loop: CASSMTRGSYEHYF. CDR3 nucleotides: TGCGCCAGCAGTATGACTAGAGGCTCCTACGAGCATTACTTC. J is TRBJ2-7 and V is TRBV5-1; D perhaps matches TRBD2 (6 bases). The CDR3 runs 14 residues. Germline CDR1 is SGHRS and CDR2 is YFSETQ. Filled out from reference TRBV5-1 and TRBJ2-7, the complete variable domain reads KAGVTQTPRYLIKTRGQQVTLSCSPISGHRSVSWYQQTPGQGLQFLFEYFSETQRNKGNFPGRFSGRQFSNSRSEMNVSTLELGDSALYLCASSMTRGSYEHYFGPGTRLTVT.

J is TRBJ2-1 and V is TRBV4-1, with no clear D. Germline CDR1 reads MGHRA; CDR2 reads YSYEKL. The CDR3 consists of 15 residues. Trimming took off 1 base at V and 1 base at J, with 8 bases between the two ends. CDR3 sequence: CASSQGRNSYNEQFF. The CDR3 bases are TGCGCCAGCAGCCAAGGTCGGAATTCCTACAATGAGCAGTTCTTC.

This clonotype was seen a few times. The genes are TRBV6-2 or TRBV6-3 and TRBJ2-1; TRBD2 agrees at 11 bases. J gave up 6 bases and V 2 bases, and 9 bases lay outside the gene matches. CDR3 size: 17 residues. From germline, CDR1 is MNHEY and CDR2 SVGEGT. The CDR3 coding sequence is TGTGCCAGCAGTTACGGGCTGGGTCTAGCGGGGGGCAATGAGCAGTTCTTC. This sequence encodes CASSYGLGLAGGNEQFF.

The rearrangement joins TRBV4-3 to TRBJ1-6; no firm D call. The V end was cut by 3 bases, the J end by 7 bases, with 7 bases between. This CDR3 has 13 amino acids. Germline lookup yields CDR1 LGHNA and CDR2 YSLEER. The CDR3 loop is CASSHDQNSPLHF. CDR3 coding DNA: TGCGCCAGCAGCCACGATCAAAATTCACCCCTCCACTTT.

This clonotype came up a few times. The J gene is TRBJ1-6, the V gene TRBV20-1; D perhaps matches TRBD1 (5 bases). Germline lookup yields CDR1 DFQATT and CDR2 SNEGSKA (reference sequence). V was cut by 3 bases and J by 7 bases, with 16 bases left in between. The CDR3 is 15 residues long. The CDR3 nucleotides read TGCAGTGCTAGGGGCTGGTTTGGGGGGAATTCACCCCTCCACTTT. Translated: CSARGWFGGNSPLHF.

The V call is TRBV20-1, the J call TRBJ2-3; D ambiguous. Looked up from germline, CDR1 is DFQATT and CDR2 is SNEGSKA (reference sequence). This CDR3 contains 12 residues. The ends were cut back, 6 bases at V and 10 bases at J, with 17 bases in the middle. CDR3 sequence (DNA): TGCAGTGCGCCCCCCAATCCTTATCCGCAGTATTTT. Translating gives CSAPPNPYPQYF.

This clonotype was counted many times. V is TRBV5-1 and J is TRBJ1-5, with D maybe TRBD1 (6 bases). This CDR3 is built from 15 residues. Trimming took off 0 bases at V and 1 base at J, with 8 bases between the two ends. Germline CDR1 reads SGHRS; CDR2 reads YFSETQ. CDR3 in amino acids: CASSLVGGSNQPQHF. For the CDR3, the DNA is TGCGCCAGCAGCTTGGTCGGGGGCAGCAATCAGCCCCAGCATTTT. Combining the CDR3 with reference TRBV5-1 and TRBJ1-5 gives the whole variable domain KAGVTQTPRYLIKTRGQQVTLSCSPISGHRSVSWYQQTPGQGLQFLFEYFSETQRNKGNFPGRFSGRQFSNSRSEMNVSTLELGDSALYLCASSLVGGSNQPQHFGDGTRLSIL.

The table lists this clonotype with a few counts. This chain joins TRBV3-1 and TRBJ2-3, with D possibly called TRBD1 or TRBD2 (5 bases each). The CDR3 is 16 amino acids. Germline assignment: CDR1 LGHDT and CDR2 YNNKEL (reference sequence). V shed 4 bases and J shed 6 bases, with 20 bases lying between them. The CDR3 loop is CASSRDSRLPGDTQYF. The CDR3, as DNA: TGTGCCAGCAGCCGCGACAGTCGCCTACCGGGGGATACGCAGTATTTT.

The chain is built from TRBV5-6 and TRBJ2-6; unclear D gene. Germline-derived CDR1 and CDR2 are SGHDT and YYEEEE. CDR3 length: 15 residues. Trimming shortened V by 4 bases and J by 4 bases, and 12 bases separated the two germline ends. CDR3 coding DNA: TGTGCCAGCAGCGATAAGGGTCCCGGGGCCAACGTCCTGACTTTC. Protein: CASSDKGPGANVLTF.

The chain carries TRBV28 and TRBJ2-2; D unresolved. This CDR3 has 16 amino acids. V dropped 5 bases and J dropped 0 bases, with 13 bases sitting between them. Germline CDR1 is MDHEN and CDR2 is SYDVKM. The CDR3 DNA is TGTGCCAGCAGTCTTTTCAGTGCTTCGAACACCGGGGAGCTGTTTTTT. Its protein is CASSLFSASNTGELFF.

This clonotype has just a few counts. The chain recombines TRBV4-1 with TRBJ1-2, with a weak D call TRBD1 (5 bases). Germline V gene lookup returns CDR1 MGHRA and CDR2 YSYEKL. The CDR3 sequence is 14 residues long. Trimming took 0 bases from V and 5 from J, leaving 10 bases between them. The CDR3 spells CASSQEGAGYGYTF. CDR3 nucleotide sequence: TGCGCCAGCAGCCAAGAAGGGGCCGGGTATGGCTACACCTTC.

This clonotype was observed a few times. V usage is TRBV20-1 and J usage is TRBJ1-2; weak D call: TRBD1 (6 bases). V was cut by 0 bases and J by 2 bases, with 10 bases left in between. The CDR3 runs to 14 residues. Germline CDR1 reads DFQATT; CDR2 reads SNEGSKA (reference sequence). The CDR3 reads CSAREGARNYGYTF. CDR3 in DNA: TGCAGTGCTAGAGAGGGGGCGCGGAACTATGGCTACACCTTC.

V gene TRBV5-1 combines with J gene TRBJ2-7; 11 bases are a match to TRBD2. This CDR3 region has 14 residues. The V gene end was trimmed by 0 bases and the J gene end by 6 bases; junction bases not matched to a gene: 2. The germline CDR1 and CDR2 sequences are SGHRS and YFSETQ. CDR3 loop: CASSLVLAGGEQYF. The CDR3 region has the DNA TGCGCCAGCAGCTTGGTCCTAGCGGGAGGCGAGCAGTACTTC.

This clonotype occurred a few times. The genes are TRBV24-1 and TRBJ1-5; the match to TRBD1 covers 8 bases. The germline V gene encodes CDR1 KGHDR and CDR2 SFDVKD. The CDR3 extends over 12 amino acids. Trimming removed 10 bases from V and 6 bases from J; junction bases left unmatched: 4. Written as DNA, the CDR3 is TGTGCCACGCAGGGGGCTCGTCAGCCCCAGCATTTT. Translating it yields CATQGARQPQHF.

V and J are TRBV6-2 or TRBV6-3 and TRBJ2-7, with D maybe TRBD1 (7 bases). Germline V CDR1 and CDR2: MNHEY, SVGEGT. V was cut by 7 bases and J by 3 bases, with 22 bases left in between. This CDR3 region has 16 residues. The CDR3 DNA reads as TGTGCCAGCACCCACCCCTTGGCAGGGGGGCTCTACGAGCAGTACTTC. Residues: CASTHPLAGGLYEQYF.

The chain combines TRBV4-1 with TRBJ1-5; possibly TRBD1 for D (6 bases). The CDR3 is made up of 15 amino acids. Per the germline V gene, CDR1 is MGHRA and CDR2 is YSYEKL. Trimming shortened V by 0 bases and J by 7 bases, and 13 bases separated the two germline ends. CDR3: CASSQDLGGYQPQHF. The DNA for the CDR3 is TGCGCCAGCAGCCAAGATCTCGGGGGCTACCAGCCCCAGCATTTT.

This clonotype was picked up many times. The CDR3 sequence is CASSLIAGGLTGELFF. CDR3 coding DNA: TGTGCCAGCAGCCTAATAGCGGGGGGGCTCACCGGGGAGCTGTTTTTT. The chain is built from TRBV7-8 and TRBJ2-2, with 11 nucleotides matching TRBD2. This CDR3 is built from 16 residues. Trimming took 5 bases from V and 4 from J; bases not matched to a gene: 6. Germline lookup yields CDR1 SGHVS and CDR2 FQNEAQ.

This sequence joins TRBV5-5 and TRBJ2-6; D remains unclear. Germline V gives CDR1 SGHKS, CDR2 YYEKEE (reference sequence). There are 14 residues in the CDR3. V lost 0 bases, J lost 3 bases, and 4 bases lay in between. CDR3 loop: CASSLAHGANVLTF. DNA of the CDR3: TGTGCCAGCAGCTTGGCGCATGGGGCCAACGTCCTGACTTTC.

The rearrangement joins TRBV7-9 to TRBJ1-4; D is ambiguous. Germline V gene sequence: CDR1 SEHNR, CDR2 FQNEAQ (reference sequence). This CDR3 contains 14 residues. V was clipped by 8 bases and J by 7 bases, with 17 bases between them. Written as DNA, the CDR3 is TGTGCCAGCGATAAAGGCCGGTTGGGTGAAAAACTGTTTTTT. Its protein is CASDKGRLGEKLFF.

The chain recombines TRBV4-1 with TRBJ1-5; 10 bases are a match to TRBD1. The V gene's germline CDR1 is MGHRA and CDR2 YSYEKL. V gave up 1 base and J gave up 5 bases; unmatched junction bases: 8. This CDR3 region has 17 residues. The CDR3 is CASSQGGQGSFHQPQHF. CDR3 sequence (DNA): TGCGCCAGCAGCCAAGGGGGACAGGGGTCCTTCCATCAGCCCCAGCATTTT.

This clonotype has a handful of counts. The CDR3 here is CASSSIRDTQYF. The CDR3 coding sequence is TGCGCCAGCAGCTCTATTAGGGATACGCAGTATTTT. The chain uses TRBV5-1 and TRBJ2-3; D not resolved. CDR1 and CDR2 (germline): SGHRS, YFSETQ. The CDR3 contains 12 residues. Trimming left V 3 bases short and J 6 bases short, with 8 bases between.

The sample holds a few counts of this clonotype. The chain joins TRBV11-3 to TRBJ1-1, with D uncertain. V was clipped by 7 bases and J by 2 bases, with 2 bases between them. Per germline, CDR1 SGHNT and CDR2 YENEEA. The CDR3 is made up of 10 amino acids. The CDR3 DNA follows: TGTGCCAGCAAAAACACTGAAGCTTTCTTT. This encodes CASKNTEAFF.